This TCR beta chain appears in the sequencing data of a study of blood T cell repertoires in COVID-19. TCRdb's copy holds only in-frame clones and misses some; the assay was immunoSEQ multiplex PCR. This sample has 98,000 or so clones; about 80% occur once, and the top ten carry roughly a quarter. From germline, CDR1 is GTSNPN and CDR2 SVGIG (reference sequence). The length of the CDR3 is 13 residues. The V end was cut by 0 bases, the J end by 3 bases, with 8 bases between. The sequencing input was peripheral blood. The chain couples TRBV30 to TRBJ1-1, with D unresolved. The clonotype was recovered from a man between 60 and 75 years old with acute or convalescent COVID-19. This CDR3 is CAWSVRGDTEAFF. CDR3 sequence (DNA): TGTGCCTGGAGTGTACGGGGTGACACTGAAGCTTTCTTT.